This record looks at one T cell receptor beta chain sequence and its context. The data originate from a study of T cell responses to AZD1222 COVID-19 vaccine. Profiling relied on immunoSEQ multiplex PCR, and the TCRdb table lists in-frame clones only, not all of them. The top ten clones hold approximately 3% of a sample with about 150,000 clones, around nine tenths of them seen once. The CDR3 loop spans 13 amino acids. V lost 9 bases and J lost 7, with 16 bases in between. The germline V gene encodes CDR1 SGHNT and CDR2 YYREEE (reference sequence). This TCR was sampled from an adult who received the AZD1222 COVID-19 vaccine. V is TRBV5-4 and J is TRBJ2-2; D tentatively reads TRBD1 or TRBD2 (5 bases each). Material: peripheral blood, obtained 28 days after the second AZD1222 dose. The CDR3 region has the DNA TGTGCCATCCGGGGCAGGGACGGCGGGGAGCTGTTTTTT. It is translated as CAIRGRDGGELFF.